This is a list of T cell receptor beta chains from one sample in a study of CD8+ T cells in alopecia areata. Assay used: immunoSEQ multiplex PCR; TCRdb lists only in-frame clones, some missing. The data show around 270,000 clones, nearly 60% seen once. Sequencing used CD4+ T cells sorted from blood, obtained at week 24, from a patient treated with tofacitinib. The receptors originated from a human donor with alopecia areata. Each CDR3 is given with its conserved first and last residue. D genes are given only for firm matches. A clone size is listed for some rows: how often the clone was seen (once, few, many), or a class if it is expanded.

CDR3nt: TGTGCCAGCAGCGCAGACAGGGGCGAGCAGTACTTC
CDR3aa: CASSADRGEQYF
j_gene: TRBJ2-7
d_gene: TRBD1
abundance: NA
v_gene: TRBV7-9

CDR3nt: TGCGCCAGCAGCTTAAACAGGGGGTCTGGGGCCAACGTCCTGACTTTC
CDR3aa: CASSLNRGSGANVLTF
j_gene: TRBJ2-6
d_gene: TRBD1
abundance: few
v_gene: TRBV5-1

CDR3nt: TGCGCCAGCAGCCAAGATCACCGGGACATCTACGAGCAGTACTTC
CDR3aa: CASSQDHRDIYEQYF
j_gene: TRBJ2-7
d_gene: NA
abundance: NA
v_gene: TRBV4-3

CDR3nt: TGTGCCAGCAGCGTTGGGAGGGAGCTGTTTTTT
CDR3aa: CASSVGRELFF
j_gene: TRBJ2-2
d_gene: NA
abundance: NA
v_gene: TRBV9

CDR3nt: TGTGCCATCAACAGGGACCTAGCCTACGAGCAGTACTTC
CDR3aa: CAINRDLAYEQYF
j_gene: TRBJ2-7
d_gene: NA
abundance: NA
v_gene: TRBV10-3

CDR3nt: TGTGCCTGGAGGGGTTACCGGGACAGGGCTCCTCCTGGGACCTACGAGCAGTACTTC
CDR3aa: CAWRGYRDRAPPGTYEQYF
j_gene: TRBJ2-7
d_gene: TRBD1
abundance: few
v_gene: TRBV30

CDR3nt: TGTGCCAGCAGCTTAGCCGGCAAACCATCTGGGGCCAACGTCCTGACTTTC
CDR3aa: CASSLAGKPSGANVLTF
j_gene: TRBJ2-6
d_gene: NA
abundance: NA
v_gene: TRBV11-2

CDR3nt: TGCAGCGTTGATTCAGGGGGCGGTGAGCAGTTCTTC
CDR3aa: CSVDSGGGEQFF
j_gene: TRBJ2-1
d_gene: TRBD1
abundance: NA
v_gene: TRBV29-1

CDR3nt: TGCGCCAGCAGCTCACCCGACAGGGACTACGAGCAGTACTTC
CDR3aa: CASSSPDRDYEQYF
j_gene: TRBJ2-7
d_gene: TRBD1
abundance: NA
v_gene: TRBV5-1

CDR3nt: TGCAGCGCAAACCGGGACAGGGAAGGTGGCTACACCTTC
CDR3aa: CSANRDREGGYTF
j_gene: TRBJ1-2
d_gene: TRBD1
abundance: NA
v_gene: TRBV29-1

CDR3nt: TGCGCCAGCAGTCAAATCCCGTCGGAGACCCAGTACTTC
CDR3aa: CASSQIPSETQYF
j_gene: TRBJ2-5
d_gene: NA
abundance: few
v_gene: TRBV5-1

CDR3nt: TGTGCCAGCAGTTTACACTCGCAGGGTGCACCCCTCCACTTT
CDR3aa: CASSLHSQGAPLHF
j_gene: TRBJ1-6
d_gene: NA
abundance: NA
v_gene: TRBV27

CDR3nt: TGTGCCAGCCTTCCGGGAGGGAGGACAACCGGGGAGCTGTTTTTT
CDR3aa: CASLPGGRTTGELFF
j_gene: TRBJ2-2
d_gene: TRBD2
abundance: NA
v_gene: TRBV7-9

CDR3nt: TGCAGCGTTCTGATGTTGGGGACAGGGGTCTACGAGCAGTACTTC
CDR3aa: CSVLMLGTGVYEQYF
j_gene: TRBJ2-7
d_gene: TRBD1
abundance: NA
v_gene: TRBV29-1

CDR3nt: TGTGCCGGCCATGACAGGTCCCCTAACATTCAGTACTTC
CDR3aa: CAGHDRSPNIQYF
j_gene: TRBJ2-4
d_gene: NA
abundance: NA
v_gene: TRBV2

CDR3nt: TGTGCCAGCAGCCACAACGCCCGGGGCCAAGAAGCTTTCTTT
CDR3aa: CASSHNARGQEAFF
j_gene: TRBJ1-1
d_gene: NA
abundance: NA
v_gene: TRBV7-9

CDR3nt: TGCGCCAGCAGCTCAGGGACAGGGATTCTCCAAGAGACCCAGTACTTC
CDR3aa: CASSSGTGILQETQYF
j_gene: TRBJ2-5
d_gene: TRBD1
abundance: NA
v_gene: TRBV5-1

CDR3nt: TGTGCCAGCATGGAGGTTACGGGGCTGGACGAGCAGTACTTC
CDR3aa: CASMEVTGLDEQYF
j_gene: TRBJ2-7
d_gene: NA
abundance: NA
v_gene: TRBV2

CDR3nt: TGTGCCAGCAGTTTATTCGGGACAGGAAGCTCTGGGGCCAACGTCCTGACTTTC
CDR3aa: CASSLFGTGSSGANVLTF
j_gene: TRBJ2-6
d_gene: TRBD1
abundance: NA
v_gene: TRBV28

CDR3nt: TGCAGCGTTAAGGCTGACAGGAACACTGAAGCTTTCTTT
CDR3aa: CSVKADRNTEAFF
j_gene: TRBJ1-1
d_gene: NA
abundance: once
v_gene: TRBV29-1

CDR3nt: TGCGCCAGCAGCACCGGACAGGGCGGTTGGTATTCACCCCTCCACTTT
CDR3aa: CASSTGQGGWYSPLHF
j_gene: TRBJ1-6
d_gene: TRBD1
abundance: NA
v_gene: TRBV5-1

CDR3nt: TGTGCCACCCAGAGCTCCTATAATTCACCCCTCCACTTT
CDR3aa: CATQSSYNSPLHF
j_gene: TRBJ1-6
d_gene: NA
abundance: once
v_gene: TRBV27

CDR3nt: TGTGCCAGCAGTCCGGGACTAGCGGGCAATGAGCAGTTCTTC
CDR3aa: CASSPGLAGNEQFF
j_gene: TRBJ2-1
d_gene: TRBD2
abundance: NA
v_gene: TRBV28

CDR3nt: TGTGCCAGCAGTTGGGAGAATGAAGCTTTCTTT
CDR3aa: CASSWENEAFF
j_gene: TRBJ1-1
d_gene: NA
abundance: once
v_gene: TRBV2

CDR3nt: TGCAGCGCCAGGGACAGGGCTTACGAGCAGTACTTC
CDR3aa: CSARDRAYEQYF
j_gene: TRBJ2-7
d_gene: TRBD1
abundance: few
v_gene: TRBV29-1

CDR3nt: TGCGCCAGCAGCCAAATACTAGCGGGGTCCGGGGAGCTGTTTTTT
CDR3aa: CASSQILAGSGELFF
j_gene: TRBJ2-2
d_gene: TRBD2
abundance: NA
v_gene: TRBV4-1

CDR3nt: TGTGCCTGGACCGCCAACAAGGGGGCCTACAATGAGCAGTTCTTC
CDR3aa: CAWTANKGAYNEQFF
j_gene: TRBJ2-1
d_gene: NA
abundance: NA
v_gene: TRBV30

CDR3nt: TGTGCCAGCAGTCAAATGGGGGAGTACTCCTACGAGCAGTACTTC
CDR3aa: CASSQMGEYSYEQYF
j_gene: TRBJ2-7
d_gene: NA
abundance: few
v_gene: TRBV2

CDR3nt: TGTGCCAGCAGCTTAGAAAGGGCCAGGGGGACCTACGAGCAGTACTTC
CDR3aa: CASSLERARGTYEQYF
j_gene: TRBJ2-7
d_gene: TRBD1
abundance: few
v_gene: TRBV7-8

CDR3nt: TGCAGCGCTGAGTACCGAATGTCCGAAAAACTGTTTTTT
CDR3aa: CSAEYRMSEKLFF
j_gene: TRBJ1-4
d_gene: NA
abundance: NA
v_gene: TRBV29-1

CDR3nt: TGTGCCAGCAGCCCTGGCGGGAAAAACATTCAGTACTTC
CDR3aa: CASSPGGKNIQYF
j_gene: TRBJ2-4
d_gene: NA
abundance: NA
v_gene: TRBV5-4

CDR3nt: TGTGCCTGGAGTACAGAGGGGGCCACTGAAGCTTTCTTT
CDR3aa: CAWSTEGATEAFF
j_gene: TRBJ1-1
d_gene: TRBD1
abundance: NA
v_gene: TRBV30

CDR3nt: TGTGCCAGCAGCTTAAAGCGCACAGATACGCAGTATTTT
CDR3aa: CASSLKRTDTQYF
j_gene: TRBJ2-3
d_gene: NA
abundance: NA
v_gene: TRBV7-6

CDR3nt: TGTGCCAGCAGCCTGACCCGGGACAGTGAAGCTTTCTTT
CDR3aa: CASSLTRDSEAFF
j_gene: TRBJ1-1
d_gene: TRBD1
abundance: NA
v_gene: TRBV13

CDR3nt: TGTGCCTGGAGTGCGACAGGGGGTGGCTATGGCTACACCTTC
CDR3aa: CAWSATGGGYGYTF
j_gene: TRBJ1-2
d_gene: TRBD1
abundance: once
v_gene: TRBV30

CDR3nt: TGTGCCAGCAGCTTTGGACAGTACACTGAAGCTTTCTTT
CDR3aa: CASSFGQYTEAFF
j_gene: TRBJ1-1
d_gene: NA
abundance: NA
v_gene: TRBV7-2

CDR3nt: TGTGCCAGCAGCTTAGATTTCCTGATTGAGCAGTTCTTC
CDR3aa: CASSLDFLIEQFF
j_gene: TRBJ2-1
d_gene: NA
abundance: NA
v_gene: TRBV11-2

CDR3nt: TGTGCCAGCACTATCTCCCCGACAGGTCTCACAGATACGCAGTATTTT
CDR3aa: CASTISPTGLTDTQYF
j_gene: TRBJ2-3
d_gene: NA
abundance: NA
v_gene: TRBV25-1

CDR3nt: TGTGCCAGCAGTCCCAGTGGGAGGAATGAGCAGTTCTTC
CDR3aa: CASSPSGRNEQFF
j_gene: TRBJ2-1
d_gene: NA
abundance: NA
v_gene: TRBV6-1

CDR3nt: TGTGCGACCGGCGGGGCCTCCTACGAGCAGTACTTC
CDR3aa: CATGGASYEQYF
j_gene: TRBJ2-7
d_gene: NA
abundance: NA
v_gene: TRBV28

CDR3nt: TGTGCCAGCAGCTTATGGGCCGACCTCTCTGGGGCCAACGTCCTGACTTTC
CDR3aa: CASSLWADLSGANVLTF
j_gene: TRBJ2-6
d_gene: NA
abundance: NA
v_gene: TRBV7-2

CDR3nt: TGTGCCACCAGGGGACCGGGGCTTCCCGGGGAGCTGTTTTTT
CDR3aa: CATRGPGLPGELFF
j_gene: TRBJ2-2
d_gene: NA
abundance: NA
v_gene: TRBV15

CDR3nt: TGTGCCAGCAGCTTAGGGGGCTTCAGGCAGCCCCAGCATTTT
CDR3aa: CASSLGGFRQPQHF
j_gene: TRBJ1-5
d_gene: NA
abundance: few
v_gene: TRBV7-8

CDR3nt: TGTGCCTACAACCATCCCGGGACAGGACCCTACGAGCAGTACTTC
CDR3aa: CAYNHPGTGPYEQYF
j_gene: TRBJ2-7
d_gene: TRBD1
abundance: NA
v_gene: TRBV30

CDR3nt: TGTGCCATAGGGGGGTCAGCGTGGACTGAAGCTTTCTTT
CDR3aa: CAIGGSAWTEAFF
j_gene: TRBJ1-1
d_gene: NA
abundance: few
v_gene: TRBV28

CDR3nt: TGTGCCAGCAGCCAAGTTCAAGCGTCGAACACCGGGGAGCTGTTTTTT
CDR3aa: CASSQVQASNTGELFF
j_gene: TRBJ2-2
d_gene: NA
abundance: NA
v_gene: TRBV4-2

CDR3nt: TGCGCCAGCAGCCCGACTGGGCAGACGAACACCGGGGAGCTGTTTTTT
CDR3aa: CASSPTGQTNTGELFF
j_gene: TRBJ2-2
d_gene: NA
abundance: NA
v_gene: TRBV4-1

CDR3nt: TGTGCCAGCAGTCCACGGGACAGTATCAACTATGGCTACACCTTC
CDR3aa: CASSPRDSINYGYTF
j_gene: TRBJ1-2
d_gene: TRBD1
abundance: NA
v_gene: TRBV6-1

CDR3nt: TGTGCCAGCAGCCGCCGGGGGGCGGCAAGCACAGATACGCAGTATTTT
CDR3aa: CASSRRGAASTDTQYF
j_gene: TRBJ2-3
d_gene: NA
abundance: few
v_gene: TRBV11-2

CDR3nt: TGTGCCAGCAGCCCGGCTAGGGACGGATCTGCGGGCGAGCAGTACTTC
CDR3aa: CASSPARDGSAGEQYF
j_gene: TRBJ2-7
d_gene: NA
abundance: NA
v_gene: TRBV5-6

CDR3nt: TGTGCCAGCAGGCCGAGCCTCCAGGGTGAAAAACTGTTTTTT
CDR3aa: CASRPSLQGEKLFF
j_gene: TRBJ1-4
d_gene: NA
abundance: NA
v_gene: TRBV6-1

CDR3nt: TGCGCCAGCAGCCAAGAGGTAGTGGCACGAATCGAAAAACTGTTTTTT
CDR3aa: CASSQEVVARIEKLFF
j_gene: TRBJ1-4
d_gene: NA
abundance: NA
v_gene: TRBV4-3

CDR3nt: TGTGCCAGCAAGGGCGGAAGCTCCTACAATGAGCAGTTCTTC
CDR3aa: CASKGGSSYNEQFF
j_gene: TRBJ2-1
d_gene: NA
abundance: few
v_gene: TRBV28

CDR3nt: TGCAGCGTTGAAAATTACGGCAGGGTTTCGGGCGGCTACACCTTC
CDR3aa: CSVENYGRVSGGYTF
j_gene: TRBJ1-2
d_gene: NA
abundance: NA
v_gene: TRBV29-1

CDR3nt: TGTGCCAGCAGCCAAGAAACCCCATCAAGGACCGGACTAGGGGGGTACGAGCAGTACTTC
CDR3aa: CASSQETPSRTGLGGYEQYF
j_gene: TRBJ2-7
d_gene: NA
abundance: NA
v_gene: TRBV4-2

CDR3nt: TGTGCCAGCAGCTTTGGGGGGGTGACAGATAATTCACCCCTCCACTTT
CDR3aa: CASSFGGVTDNSPLHF
j_gene: TRBJ1-6
d_gene: NA
abundance: few
v_gene: TRBV7-2

CDR3nt: TGCAGCGTTGAAACTAGCAGTAGAGATACGCAGTATTTT
CDR3aa: CSVETSSRDTQYF
j_gene: TRBJ2-3
d_gene: NA
abundance: NA
v_gene: TRBV29-1

CDR3nt: TGTGCCTCCTCCCTCGGGGGACAGGGCCAGCCCCAGCATTTT
CDR3aa: CASSLGGQGQPQHF
j_gene: TRBJ1-5
d_gene: TRBD1
abundance: NA
v_gene: TRBV30

CDR3nt: TGTGCCAGCAGTTTAGGGGGGGTGAACTACGAGCAGTACTTC
CDR3aa: CASSLGGVNYEQYF
j_gene: TRBJ2-7
d_gene: NA
abundance: NA
v_gene: TRBV7-2

CDR3nt: TGTGCCAGCAGCCGGACTGAAACCGGAGAGACCCAGTACTTC
CDR3aa: CASSRTETGETQYF
j_gene: TRBJ2-5
d_gene: NA
abundance: NA
v_gene: TRBV5-4